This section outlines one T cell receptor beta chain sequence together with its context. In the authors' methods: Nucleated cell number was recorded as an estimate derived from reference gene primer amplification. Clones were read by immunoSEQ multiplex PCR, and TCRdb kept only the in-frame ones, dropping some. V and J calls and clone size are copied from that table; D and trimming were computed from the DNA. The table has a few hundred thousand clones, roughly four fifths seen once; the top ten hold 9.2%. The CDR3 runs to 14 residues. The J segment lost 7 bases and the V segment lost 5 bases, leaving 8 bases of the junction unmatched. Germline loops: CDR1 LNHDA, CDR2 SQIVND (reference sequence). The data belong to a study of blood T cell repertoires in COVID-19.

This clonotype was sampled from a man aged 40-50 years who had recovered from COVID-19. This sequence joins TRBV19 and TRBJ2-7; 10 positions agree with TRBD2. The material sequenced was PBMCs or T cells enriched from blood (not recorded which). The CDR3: CASSFTSGMEEQYF. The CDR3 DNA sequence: TGTGCCAGTAGTTTTACTAGCGGGATGGAGGAGCAGTACTTC.